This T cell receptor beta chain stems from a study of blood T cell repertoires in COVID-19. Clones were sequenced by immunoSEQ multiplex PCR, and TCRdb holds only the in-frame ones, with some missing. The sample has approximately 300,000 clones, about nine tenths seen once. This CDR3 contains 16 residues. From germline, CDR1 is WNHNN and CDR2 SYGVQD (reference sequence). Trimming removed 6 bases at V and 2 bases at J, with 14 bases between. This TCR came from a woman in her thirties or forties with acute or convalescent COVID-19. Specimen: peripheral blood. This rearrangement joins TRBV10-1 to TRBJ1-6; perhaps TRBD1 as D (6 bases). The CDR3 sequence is CASRLARGPYNSPLHF. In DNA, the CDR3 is TGCGCCAGCAGACTTGCCAGGGGCCCCTATAATTCACCCCTCCACTTT.